This T cell receptor (beta chain) was recovered during a study of identical twins. This clonotype was counted at least ten times. As yet, its antigen is unknown. Each CDR3 protein is one row after TCRdb ran MiXCR on the 5' RACE reads. The sample lists under 250,000 distinct CDR3 sequences, around 6.8% occurring once. Broader study findings: The study drew conclusions from cross-sectional statistical analysis, not from following the same donors. The presence of invariant MAIT and iNKT cells could partly confound analyses of zero-insertion sequences. Twins shared out-of-frame alpha sequences with excess low generation probability. Abundant beta clonotypes from cord blood had fewer insertions, unlike memory repertoires, which showed none.

The sample also formed part of further work on yellow fever vaccine responses in identical twins.

This TCR derives from a young woman in good health. Sequencing used memory (CD45RO+) T cells sorted from blood.

For the CDR3, the DNA is TGTGCCAGCAGTTTAAGATCCCTGACAGGGCCCGAGCAGTACTTC. This encodes CASSLRSLTGPEQYF. V and J are TRBV28 and TRBJ2-7; 7 bases align to TRBD1. This CDR3 region has 15 residues. With 2 bases clipped from V and 6 bases from J, the junction kept 10 bases outside the gene matches. From germline, CDR1 is MDHEN and CDR2 SYDVKM.